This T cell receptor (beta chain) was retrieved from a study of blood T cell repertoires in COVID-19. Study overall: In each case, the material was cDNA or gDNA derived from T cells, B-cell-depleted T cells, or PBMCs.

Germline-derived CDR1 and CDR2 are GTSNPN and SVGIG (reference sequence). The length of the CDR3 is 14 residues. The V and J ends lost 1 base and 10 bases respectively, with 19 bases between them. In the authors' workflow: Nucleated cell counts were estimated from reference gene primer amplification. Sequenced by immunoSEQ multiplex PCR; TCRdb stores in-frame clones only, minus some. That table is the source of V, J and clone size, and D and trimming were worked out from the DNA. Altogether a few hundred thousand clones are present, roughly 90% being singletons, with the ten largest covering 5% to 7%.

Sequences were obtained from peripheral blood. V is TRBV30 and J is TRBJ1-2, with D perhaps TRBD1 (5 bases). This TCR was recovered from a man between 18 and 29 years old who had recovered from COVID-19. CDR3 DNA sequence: TGTGCCTGGAGTGCTTCGACCCTACAGGTTGTCTACACCTTC. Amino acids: CAWSASTLQVVYTF.